What follows are 4 T cell receptor beta chains derived from one specimen sequenced in a study of blood T cell repertoires in COVID-19. Assay used: immunoSEQ multiplex PCR; TCRdb lists only in-frame clones, some missing. Here the sample spans 250,000 to 350,000 clones, 75% to 90% being singletons. Sequencing was carried out using peripheral blood. The receptors were sampled from a woman aged 45 to 65 who had recovered from COVID-19.

The chain couples TRBV4-1 to TRBJ2-7, with 8 bases lining up with TRBD1. The CDR3 extends over 16 amino acids. Germline-derived CDR1 and CDR2 are MGHRA and YSYEKL. The V and J ends lost 3 bases and 1 base, in that order; junction bases with no gene match: 8. CDR3: CASSQNGDRFSYEQYF. CDR3 DNA: TGCGCCAGCAGCCAGAATGGGGACAGGTTTTCCTACGAGCAGTACTTC.

The V and J genes are TRBV18 and TRBJ1-1; no definite D call. The length of the CDR3 is 15 residues. Trimming took 0 bases from V and 0 from J, leaving 8 bases between them. CDR1 is KGHSH and CDR2 is LQKENI in the germline V gene. The CDR3 region is CASSPPQILNTEAFF. CDR3 in DNA: TGTGCCAGCTCACCACCCCAGATATTGAACACTGAAGCTTTCTTT.

This rearrangement joins TRBV7-2 to TRBJ2-1; TRBD2 agrees at 12 bases. CDR1 is SGHTA and CDR2 is FQGNSA in the germline V gene. V lost 5 bases and J lost 12; bases outside the gene matches: 14. This CDR3 is 16 amino acids long. CDR3 sequence: CASSQMLAGGPKGQFF. The DNA of the CDR3 is TGTGCCAGCAGCCAAATGCTAGCGGGAGGGCCGAAGGGGCAGTTCTTC. Full variable domain (missing parts from reference TRBV7-2 and TRBJ2-1): GAGVSQSPSNKVTEKGKDVELRCDPISGHTALYWYRQSLGQGLEFLIYFQGNSAPDKSGLPSDRFSAERTGGSVSTLTIQRTQQEDSAVYLCASSQMLAGGPKGQFFGPGTRLTVL.

This clone was recorded once. The chain uses TRBV7-3 and TRBJ2-2; the D gene is possibly TRBD2 (6 bases). The CDR3 spans 16 residues. In germline, CDR1 is SGHTA, CDR2 FQGTGA. V was pared by 0 bases and J by 4 bases, with 12 bases between. The CDR3 DNA is TGTGCCAGCAGCTTAACTTTGCGGGGCGGCACCGGGGAGCTGTTTTTT. This sequence encodes CASSLTLRGGTGELFF.